These 7 T cell receptor beta chains came from one sample sequenced in a study of blood T cell repertoires in COVID-19. The assay was immunoSEQ multiplex PCR, and TCRdb's table has in-frame clones only and misses some. In the table there are over 300,000 clones, about 90% of which are singletons. The sample was peripheral blood. All receptors derive from a man aged 18 to 30 with active or convalescent COVID-19.

The rearrangement links TRBV6-5 to TRBJ1-1, with D perhaps TRBD1 (6 bases). The CDR3 loop spans 14 amino acids. Per germline, CDR1 MNHEY and CDR2 SVGAGI. Trimming took off 4 bases at V and 0 bases at J, with 9 bases between the two ends. CDR3 sequence: CASSLGHLNTEAFF. The CDR3 DNA is TGTGCCAGCAGTTTGGGACATCTGAACACTGAAGCTTTCTTT.

V and J are TRBV7-2 and TRBJ1-1, with 8 nucleotides matching TRBD1. V was pared by 2 bases and J by 4 bases, with 9 bases of the junction left unmatched. CDR1 is SGHTA and CDR2 is FQGNSA in the germline V gene. This CDR3 spans 16 amino acids. The CDR3 is CASSLTSGTGPTEAFF. In DNA form, the CDR3 reads TGTGCCAGCAGCTTAACCTCTGGGACAGGACCCACTGAAGCTTTCTTT.

The chain uses TRBV24-1 and TRBJ1-2, with D possibly matching TRBD1 (5 bases). The V gene lost 4 bases and the J gene lost 0 bases, with 11 bases spanning the gap. The germline V gene encodes CDR1 KGHDR and CDR2 SFDVKD. This CDR3 is 15 amino acids long. CDR3 sequence (DNA): TGTGCCACCAGTGACCGCCGACAGACTAACTATGGCTACACCTTC. It codes for CATSDRRQTNYGYTF.

The chain is built from TRBV7-9 and TRBJ1-1; TRBD1 aligns across 7 bases. The length of the CDR3 is 15 residues. CDR1 and CDR2 from the germline V gene are SEHNR and FQNEAQ (reference sequence). With V trimmed by 5 bases and J by 0 bases, 6 bases remained unmatched. The DNA of the CDR3 is TGTGCCAGCAGCCGTACAGGGGAAATGAACACTGAAGCTTTCTTT. It translates to CASSRTGEMNTEAFF.

This chain connects TRBV9 to TRBJ1-4; D is unresolved. Looked up from germline, CDR1 is SGDLS and CDR2 is YYNGEE. V was trimmed by 2 bases and J by 2 bases, leaving 10 bases between them. The CDR3 covers 15 residues. CDR3 sequence (DNA): TGTGCCAGCAGCGTCCGGGGTGGTACTAATGAAAAACTGTTTTTT. Protein: CASSVRGGTNEKLFF.

This clone was counted a single time. V gene TRBV7-3 combines with J gene TRBJ1-6; the match to TRBD1 covers 7 bases. The CDR3 covers 16 residues. Germline CDR1 reads SGHTA; CDR2 reads FQGTGA. Trimming removed 4 bases from V and 9 bases from J; junction bases left unmatched: 12. This CDR3 reads CASSSPLTGSGSPLHF. CDR3 DNA sequence: TGTGCCAGCAGCTCCCCTTTGACAGGGTCGGGTTCACCCCTCCACTTT.

The rearrangement links TRBV12-3 or TRBV12-4 to TRBJ1-1; a possible D gene is TRBD1 (6 bases). Trimming took 5 bases from V and 6 from J, leaving 13 bases between them. This CDR3 has 13 residues. CDR3 sequence: CASSVRGGAEAFF. The CDR3 DNA sequence: TGTGCCAGCAGTGTCAGGGGTGGAGCTGAAGCTTTCTTT.